This T cell receptor beta chain was found in a study of cytomegalovirus exposure and HLA in healthy donors. Of note for this clone: Its antigen is currently unknown.

Findings of the study overall: A list of 164 TCR beta chains associated with cytomegalovirus was given. No immune exposure information besides CMV serostatus was available.

Amplification used 60 Vbeta primers and 13 Jbeta primers. Produced via immunoSEQ multiplex PCR; TCRdb's table is partial and in-frame only. The sample includes approximately 160,000 clones, just over 70% seen only once; the top ten take 4.5% to 5%. There are 15 residues in the CDR3. CDR1 and CDR2 (germline): MNHNS, SASEGT. V shed 5 bases and J 6 bases; nucleotides not matched to a gene: 6. V is TRBV6-1 and J is TRBJ2-3; TRBD2 agrees at 12 bases. The TCR originated in a young man in good health and CMV-seropositive. The sample taken for sequencing was PBMCs. CDR3 loop: CASSLLAGGTDTQYF. The CDR3 DNA is TGTGCCAGCAGTCTACTAGCGGGAGGTACGGATACGCAGTATTTT.